This T cell receptor beta chain was observed in a study of control samples from healthy donors and cancer patients (dated by TCRdb to the early 2020s). CDR1 and CDR2, per the germline V gene (reference sequence), are LNHDA and SQIVND. V lost 4 bases and J lost 4 bases, and the count of bases not matched to a germline gene is 0. Its CDR3 holds 15 amino acids, cysteine through phenylalanine. The read is trimmed to its CDR3 DNA, 45 bases read in frame from base 1. To note about this clone: The specificity of this receptor is unknown. The input lacks base qualities; no much larger clone sits a single base away.

Library method: the immunoSEQ multiplex PCR assay. TCRdb limited this immuneACCESS table to in-frame rearrangements with V and J called. A share of clones is missing; checked studies link under half to unresolved V genes, and the rest is unexplained. Within this sample are some 130,000 clones, with 80% to 95% of them counted one time only. Together, the top ten hold around 11% of the sample. The source is a man aged 30 to 39 in good health. Sequenced sample: blood. The rearranged chain carries TRBV19 and TRBJ2-1, and 14 junctional nucleotides match TRBD2. The nucleotides are TGTGCCAGTAGTAGACTAGCGGGAGGGTACAATGAGCAGTTCTTC. This translates into CASSRLAGGYNEQFF. The entire variable domain, with the stretches around the CDR3 drawn from the reference TRBV19 and TRBJ2-1 proteins, is DGGITQSPKYLFRKEGQNVTLSCEQNLNHDAMYWYRQDPGQGLRLIYYSQIVNDFQKGDIAEGYSVSREKKESFPLTVTSAQKNPTAFYLCASSRLAGGYNEQFFGPGTRLTVL.